This entry lists 30 T cell receptor beta chains sequenced from one sample in a study of blood T cell repertoires in COVID-19. TCRdb keeps only in-frame clones here, not all; method: immunoSEQ multiplex PCR. Of about 300,000 clones detected, 83% appear once; the ten largest clones hold 7.5% to 10%. Source material: peripheral blood. Receptors were obtained from a woman between 45 and 65 years old who had recovered from COVID-19.

Details on this clone: The sample holds other DNA sequences that translate to the same CDR3. This rearrangement joins TRBV12-3 or TRBV12-4 to TRBJ1-1; D is uncertain. The CDR3 is made up of 13 amino acids. V lost 5 bases to trimming and J lost 1 base, with 8 bases between them. CDR3: CASSLSGNTEAFF. The CDR3 region has the DNA TGTGCCAGCAGTCTCTCCGGGAACACTGAAGCTTTCTTT.

The chain combines TRBV6-5 with TRBJ1-6, with TRBD1 identical over 7 bases. V gave up 5 bases and J gave up 9 bases; unmatched junction bases: 4. This CDR3 is 13 amino acids long. Germline CDR1 MNHEY, CDR2 SVGAGI. The CDR3 DNA sequence: TGTGCCAGCAGTATGGGACAGAGTTCACCCCTCCACTTT. Protein: CASSMGQSSPLHF.

The chain has TRBV5-4 and TRBJ1-4; D not resolved. Trimming took off 2 bases at V and 8 bases at J, with 13 bases between the two ends. The CDR3 contains 14 residues. Germline V gives CDR1 SGHNT, CDR2 YYREEE (reference sequence). The CDR3 loop is CASSLEMGREKLFF. CDR3 in DNA: TGTGCCAGCAGCTTAGAGATGGGGAGAGAAAAACTGTTTTTT.

The J gene is TRBJ2-1, the V gene TRBV7-3, with TRBD2 matching 9 bases. The CDR3 extends over 16 amino acids. Germline V lookup: CDR1 SGHTA, CDR2 FQGTGA. The V and J ends lost 3 bases and 3 bases, in that order; junction bases with no gene match: 6. The CDR3 loop is CASSLRQAGGYNEQFF. The CDR3, as DNA: TGTGCCAGCAGCTTGAGACAAGCGGGGGGCTACAATGAGCAGTTCTTC.

The rearrangement joins TRBV28 to TRBJ1-6, with 7 positions matching TRBD1. The CDR3 has 13 residues. V gave up 5 bases and J gave up 5 bases; unmatched junction bases: 0. CDR1 and CDR2 (germline): MDHEN, SYDVKM. The CDR3 loop is CASSQGDNSPLHF. Written as DNA, the CDR3 is TGTGCCAGCAGTCAGGGGGATAATTCACCCCTCCACTTT. The full variable domain, in which reference TRBV28 and TRBJ1-6 provide the parts outside the CDR3, is DVKVTQSSRYLVKRTGEKVFLECVQDMDHENMFWYRQDPGLGLRLIYFSYDVKMKEKGDIPEGYSVSREKKERFSLILESASTNQTSMYLCASSQGDNSPLHFGNGTRLTVT.

The chain carries TRBV5-1 and TRBJ1-2, with 7 bases aligning to TRBD1. The CDR3 covers 13 residues. V gave up 5 bases and J gave up 3 bases; unmatched junction bases: 4. Germline-derived CDR1 and CDR2 are SGHRS and YFSETQ. The CDR3 reads CASRATGDYGYTF. The DNA of the CDR3 is TGCGCCAGCAGAGCAACAGGGGACTATGGCTACACCTTC.

The chain uses TRBV10-2 and TRBJ2-5, with 14 positions matching TRBD2. V dropped 4 bases and J dropped 10; count of bases not matched to a gene: 17. This CDR3 region has 18 residues. From germline, CDR1 is WSHSY and CDR2 SAAADI. CDR3 amino acids: CASSAPGLAGGSKSSQYF. The CDR3 DNA sequence: TGCGCCAGCAGTGCGCCCGGACTAGCGGGGGGCTCCAAGTCAAGCCAGTACTTC.

The chain combines TRBV5-1 with TRBJ1-1, with TRBD1 identical over 7 bases. V trimming: 1 base; J trimming: 0 bases; junction bases outside the gene matches: 3. This CDR3 region has 15 residues. Per the germline V gene, CDR1 is SGHRS and CDR2 is YFSETQ. CDR3 nucleotide sequence: TGCGCCAGCAGCTTGTTGACAGGGCTGAACACTGAAGCTTTCTTT. Protein product: CASSLLTGLNTEAFF.

The chain carries TRBV6-2 or TRBV6-3 and TRBJ1-2; 9 bases are shared with TRBD1. CDR1 is MNHEY and CDR2 is SVGEGT in the germline V gene. The CDR3 length is 13 residues. The V segment lost 0 bases and the J segment 8 bases; nucleotides outside the gene matches: 1. The CDR3, as DNA: TGTGCCAGCAGTTACTCGACAGGGGGGGGCTACACCTTC. Residues: CASSYSTGGGYTF.

V usage is TRBV5-4 and J usage is TRBJ1-2; no firm D call. The CDR3 runs 13 residues. Per the germline V gene, CDR1 is SGHNT and CDR2 is YYREEE (reference sequence). The ends were cut back, 1 base at V and 7 bases at J, with 11 bases in the middle. The CDR3 loop reads CASSLTGVTGYTF. CDR3 DNA: TGTGCCAGCAGCTTGACCGGGGTGACTGGCTACACCTTC.

The chain uses TRBV9 and TRBJ2-5; D is unclear. Between the trimmed V and J ends, which lost 7 bases and 1 base, there was a span of 17 bases. CDR3 size: 15 residues. Germline V gene sequence: CDR1 SGDLS, CDR2 YYNGEE. The CDR3 sequence is CASGQSGWAQETQYF. The CDR3 bases are TGTGCCAGCGGTCAAAGTGGGTGGGCCCAAGAGACCCAGTACTTC.

J is TRBJ1-5 and V is TRBV6-2 or TRBV6-3, with 9 bases identical to TRBD1. Germline V gives CDR1 MNHEY, CDR2 SVGEGT. V shed 4 bases and J 1 base; nucleotides not matched to a gene: 5. The length of the CDR3 is 16 residues. The CDR3 DNA reads as TGTGCCAGCAGTTCCCGACAGGGGGTAAGCAATCAGCCCCAGCATTTT. Translating it yields CASSSRQGVSNQPQHF.

The chain employs TRBV4-2 and TRBJ2-1, with D perhaps TRBD2 (6 bases). Per the germline V gene, CDR1 is LGHNA and CDR2 is YNFKEQ. The V end was cut by 1 base, the J end by 5 bases, with 15 bases between. The CDR3 length is 16 residues. The CDR3 coding sequence is TGTGCCAGCAGCCAAGTACTGGCTAGCGCGAACAATGAGCAGTTCTTC. Amino acids: CASSQVLASANNEQFF.

The genes are TRBV9 and TRBJ2-3; TRBD2 aligns across 10 bases. This CDR3 has 15 residues. Germline V CDR1 and CDR2: SGDLS, YYNGEE. Losses at the gene ends were 4 bases for V and 3 bases for J; bases not matched to a gene: 5. The CDR3 is CASSKRGGGTDTQYF. As DNA, the CDR3 is TGTGCCAGCAGCAAGCGGGGGGGAGGGACAGATACGCAGTATTTT.

The gene calls are TRBV6-8 and TRBJ1-6; the match to TRBD1 covers 7 bases. Germline loops: CDR1 MNHGY, CDR2 SAAAGT. This CDR3 comprises 19 residues. J lost 8 bases, V lost 10 bases, and 26 bases had no gene match. The CDR3 DNA reads as TGTGCCACCAAAAAAAAGGCGACAGGGCCCGTTGGGGGTGATTCACCCCTCCACTTT. Protein: CATKKKATGPVGGDSPLHF.

The V gene is TRBV7-2, the J gene TRBJ1-5; a possible D gene is TRBD1 (5 bases). The CDR3 sequence is 16 residues long. Trimming stripped 1 base from V and 5 bases from J, with 15 bases between. Germline V gene data show CDR1 as SGHTA and CDR2 as FQGNSA. This chain's CDR3 is CASSLGPAGYDQPQHF. The CDR3, as DNA: TGTGCCAGCAGCTTAGGCCCCGCAGGGTATGATCAGCCCCAGCATTTT.

The chain has TRBV5-1 and TRBJ2-7, with 8 positions matching TRBD2. The CDR3 spans 15 residues. Germline V lookup: CDR1 SGHRS, CDR2 YFSETQ. Unmatched junction bases numbered 10, after V lost 5 bases and J lost 3 bases. CDR3 nucleotide sequence: TGCGCCAGCAGATCCGGGACTAGGGTCGACTACGAGCAGTACTTC. As protein: CASRSGTRVDYEQYF.

V is TRBV11-2 and J is TRBJ1-2, with TRBD1 identical over 8 bases. This CDR3 region has 16 residues. The germline CDR1 and CDR2 sequences are SGHAT and FQNNGV. J lost 3 bases, V lost 5 bases, and 11 bases had no gene match. The CDR3 DNA reads TGTGCCAGCAGCCCTCCCGGACAGGGCAGTGACTATGGCTACACCTTC. Its translation is CASSPPGQGSDYGYTF.

The V and J genes are TRBV3-1 (or the pseudogene TRBV3-2) and TRBJ1-3, with D perhaps matching TRBD1 (6 bases). This CDR3 is 13 amino acids long. Per germline, CDR1 LGHDT and CDR2 YNNKEL (reference sequence). Trimming shortened V by 4 bases and J by 8 bases, and 12 bases separated the two germline ends. This CDR3 is CASSLQGSDTIYF. CDR3 bases: TGTGCCAGCAGCCTCCAGGGGTCGGACACCATATATTTT.

This chain connects TRBV5-8 to TRBJ2-7; TRBD1 agrees at 9 bases. Per the germline V gene, CDR1 is SGHTS and CDR2 is YDEGEE. This CDR3 is built from 15 residues. V was pared by 4 bases and J by 7 bases, with 12 bases of the junction left unmatched. The CDR3 loop reads CASSPLVQGAGEQYF. The CDR3 DNA reads as TGTGCCAGCAGCCCGCTGGTACAGGGGGCTGGGGAGCAGTACTTC.

This chain links TRBV29-1 with TRBJ1-2; TRBD1 might be the D (5 bases). From germline, CDR1 is SQVTM and CDR2 ANQGSEA. The V and J ends lost 2 bases and 7 bases respectively, with 11 bases between them. The CDR3 is 12 residues long. CDR3 DNA: TGCAGCGTTGAACATGGGGGGTCTGGCTACACCTTC. The encoded protein is CSVEHGGSGYTF.

The chain couples TRBV6-2 or TRBV6-3 to TRBJ1-4; 7 bases match TRBD1. CDR1 and CDR2 from the germline V gene are MNHEY and SVGEGT. The CDR3 contains 17 residues. Trimming at V came to 2 bases and at J to 3 bases, leaving 9 bases not matched to a gene. The CDR3 DNA reads TGTGCCAGCAGTTACCTCCTTGGACAGGCCTCTAATGAAAAACTGTTTTTT. Its protein is CASSYLLGQASNEKLFF.

The rearrangement links TRBV24-1 to TRBJ2-2; 9 nucleotides match TRBD2. Germline CDR1 is KGHDR and CDR2 is SFDVKD. V gave up 5 bases and J gave up 3 bases; unmatched junction bases: 6. The CDR3 length is 16 residues. The CDR3 region has the DNA TGTGCCACCAGTGCAGGAACTAGCGGGCACACCGGGGAGCTGTTTTTT. This translates into CATSAGTSGHTGELFF.

V usage is TRBV5-5 and J usage is TRBJ2-3; 9 nucleotides line up with TRBD2. Per germline, CDR1 SGHKS and CDR2 YYEKEE (reference sequence). The CDR3 consists of 17 residues. Trimming removed 2 bases from V and 1 base from J; junction bases left unmatched: 8. This chain's CDR3 is CASSLRGGAVGTDTQYF. The CDR3 DNA follows: TGTGCCAGCAGCTTACGCGGGGGGGCTGTCGGCACAGATACGCAGTATTTT.

CDR3 bases: TGTGCCAGCAGCTTTTACGACAGACGAGAAGCTTTCTTT. Amino acids: CASSFYDRREAFF. V usage is TRBV5-6 and J usage is TRBJ1-1, with D perhaps TRBD1 (5 bases). The V end lost 2 bases, the J end lost 8 bases, and 13 bases lay between the germline ends. The germline V gene encodes CDR1 SGHDT and CDR2 YYEEEE. This CDR3 spans 13 amino acids.

The V call is TRBV6-2 or TRBV6-3, the J call TRBJ1-2; D gene unclear. The V end was cut by 5 bases, the J end by 4 bases, with 14 bases between. The CDR3 has 14 amino acids. CDR1 is MNHEY, CDR2 SVGEGT, per germline. DNA of the CDR3: TGTGCCAGCAGTCACGGACCCGAGGGCTATGGCTACACCTTC. Its protein product is CASSHGPEGYGYTF.

The rearrangement joins TRBV29-1 to TRBJ2-3, with 10 bases that match TRBD2. The trim removed 7 bases at V and 3 bases at J, leaving 4 bases unmatched. Per germline, CDR1 SQVTM and CDR2 ANQGSEA. This CDR3 spans 13 amino acids. CDR3 in amino acids: CSGTSGSTDTQYF. For the CDR3, the DNA is TGCAGCGGGACTAGCGGTAGTACAGATACGCAGTATTTT.

The rearrangement links TRBV5-1 to TRBJ1-1; TRBD1 is a possible D gene (5 bases). Trimming shortened V by 0 bases and J by 7 bases, and 22 bases separated the two germline ends. This CDR3 spans 17 amino acids. The germline V gene encodes CDR1 SGHRS and CDR2 YFSETQ. CDR3 DNA: TGCGCCAGCAGCTTGGCGGGGGGGGGACCCGAGTTGGGTGAAGCTTTCTTT. As protein: CASSLAGGGPELGEAFF.

The chain is built from TRBV4-1 and TRBJ2-7, with 13 bases that match TRBD2. After removal of 2 bases from V and 4 bases from J, the junction contained 5 bases not matched to a gene. The CDR3 length is 16 residues. Germline V gene sequence: CDR1 MGHRA, CDR2 YSYEKL. CDR3 sequence: CASSQLLAGGPYEQYF. The CDR3 nucleotides read TGCGCCAGCAGCCAACTACTAGCGGGGGGGCCATACGAGCAGTACTTC.

V and J are TRBV29-1 and TRBJ2-5; D is perhaps TRBD2 (6 bases). Trimming pared 8 bases from V and 7 bases from J, leaving 29 bases between. The CDR3 is made up of 16 amino acids. Germline lookup yields CDR1 SQVTM and CDR2 ANQGSEA. The CDR3, as DNA: TGCAGCACCATCCCCCCGGAGGGGCCACCGGAGGGGACCCAGTACTTC. It specifies CSTIPPEGPPEGTQYF. Looking up the rest from reference TRBV29-1 and TRBJ2-5 gives the full variable domain: SAVISQKPSRDICQRGTSLTIQCQVDSQVTMMFWYRQQPGQSLTLIATANQGSEATYESGFVIDKFPISRPNLTFSTLTVSNMSPEDSSIYLCSTIPPEGPPEGTQYFGPGTRLLVL.